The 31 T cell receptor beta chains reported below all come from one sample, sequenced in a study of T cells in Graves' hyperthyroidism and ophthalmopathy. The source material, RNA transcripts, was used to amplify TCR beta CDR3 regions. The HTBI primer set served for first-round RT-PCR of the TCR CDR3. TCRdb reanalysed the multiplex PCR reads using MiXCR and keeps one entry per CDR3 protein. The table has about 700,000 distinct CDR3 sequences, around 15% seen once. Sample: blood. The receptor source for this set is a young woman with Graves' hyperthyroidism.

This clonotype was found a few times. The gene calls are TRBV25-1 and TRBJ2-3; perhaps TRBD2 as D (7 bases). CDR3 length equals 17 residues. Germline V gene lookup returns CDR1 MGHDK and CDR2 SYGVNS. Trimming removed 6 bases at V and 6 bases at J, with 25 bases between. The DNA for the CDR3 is TGTGCCAGCAGAGAAGGGGGGGCAGGGGCGGGAGTCGATACGCAGTATTTT. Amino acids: CASREGGAGAGVDTQYF. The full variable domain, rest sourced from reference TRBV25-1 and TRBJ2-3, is EADIYQTPRYLVIGTGKKITLECSQTMGHDKMYWYQQDPGMELHLIHYSYGVNSTEKGDLSSESTVSRIRTEHFPLTLESARPSHTSQYLCASREGGAGAGVDTQYFGPGTRLTVL.

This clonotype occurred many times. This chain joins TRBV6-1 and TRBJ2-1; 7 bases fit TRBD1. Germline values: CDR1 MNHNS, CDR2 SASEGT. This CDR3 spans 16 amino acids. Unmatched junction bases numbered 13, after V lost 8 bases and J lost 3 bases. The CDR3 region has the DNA TGTGCCAGCTCCCTCACCCGGGACAGTGTCTACAATGAGCAGTTCTTC. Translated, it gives CASSLTRDSVYNEQFF.

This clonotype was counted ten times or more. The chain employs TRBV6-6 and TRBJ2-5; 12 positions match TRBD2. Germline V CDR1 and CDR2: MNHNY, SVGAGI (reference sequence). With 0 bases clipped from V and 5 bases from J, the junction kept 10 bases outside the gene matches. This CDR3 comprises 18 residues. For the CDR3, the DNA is TGTGCCAGCAGTTACTCAGGGCTAGCGGGAGGGCCAGGGGAGACCCAGTACTTC. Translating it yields CASSYSGLAGGPGETQYF.

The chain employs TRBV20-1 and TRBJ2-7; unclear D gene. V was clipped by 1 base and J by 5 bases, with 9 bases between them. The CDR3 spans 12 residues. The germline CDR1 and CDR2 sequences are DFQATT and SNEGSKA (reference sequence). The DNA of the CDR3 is TGCAGTGCTAGAGCCGGGTTCAACGAGCAGTACTTC. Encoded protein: CSARAGFNEQYF.

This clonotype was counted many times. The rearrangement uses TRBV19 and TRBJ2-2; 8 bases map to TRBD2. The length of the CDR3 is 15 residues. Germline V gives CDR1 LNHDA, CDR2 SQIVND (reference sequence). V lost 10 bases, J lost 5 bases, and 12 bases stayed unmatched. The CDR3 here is CATLPGLEKTGELFF. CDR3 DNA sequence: TGTGCCACCCTTCCGGGACTAGAAAAAACCGGGGAGCTGTTTTTT.

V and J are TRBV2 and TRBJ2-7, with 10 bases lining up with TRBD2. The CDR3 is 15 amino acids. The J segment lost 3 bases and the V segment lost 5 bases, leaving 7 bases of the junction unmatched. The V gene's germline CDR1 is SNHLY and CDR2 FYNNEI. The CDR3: CASSTGTSGVYEQYF. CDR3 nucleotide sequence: TGTGCCAGCAGTACCGGAACTAGCGGGGTCTACGAGCAGTACTTC. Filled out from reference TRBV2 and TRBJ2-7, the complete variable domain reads EPEVTQTPSHQVTQMGQEVILRCVPISNHLYFYWYRQILGQKVEFLVSFYNNEISEKSEIFDDQFSVERPDGSNFTLKIRSTKLEDSAMYFCASSTGTSGVYEQYFGPGTRLTVT.

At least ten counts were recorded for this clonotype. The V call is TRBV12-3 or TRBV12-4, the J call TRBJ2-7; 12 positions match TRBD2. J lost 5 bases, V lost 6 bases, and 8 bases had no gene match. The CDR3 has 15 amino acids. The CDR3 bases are TGTGCCAGCAGCTGGGGGTCTAGCGGGAGGGACGAGCAGTACTTC. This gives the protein CASSWGSSGRDEQYF.

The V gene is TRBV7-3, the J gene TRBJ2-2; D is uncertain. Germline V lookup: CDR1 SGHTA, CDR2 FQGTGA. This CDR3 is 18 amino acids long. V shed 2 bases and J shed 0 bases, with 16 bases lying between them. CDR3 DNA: TGTGCCAGCAGCTTATTCGGTAGCCTTTACGCGAACACCGGGGAGCTGTTTTTT. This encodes CASSLFGSLYANTGELFF.

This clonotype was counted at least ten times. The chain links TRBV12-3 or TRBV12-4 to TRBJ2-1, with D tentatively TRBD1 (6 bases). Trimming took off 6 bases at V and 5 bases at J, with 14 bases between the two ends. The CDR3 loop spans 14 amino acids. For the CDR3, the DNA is TGTGCCAGCAGGGTCCGGGACAATGACAATGAGCAGTTCTTC. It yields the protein CASRVRDNDNEQFF.

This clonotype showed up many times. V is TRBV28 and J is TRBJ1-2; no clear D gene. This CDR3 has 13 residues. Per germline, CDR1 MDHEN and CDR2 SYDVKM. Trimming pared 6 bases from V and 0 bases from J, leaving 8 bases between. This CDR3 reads CASRQTSNYGYTF. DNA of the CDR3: TGTGCCAGCAGGCAGACCTCTAACTATGGCTACACCTTC.

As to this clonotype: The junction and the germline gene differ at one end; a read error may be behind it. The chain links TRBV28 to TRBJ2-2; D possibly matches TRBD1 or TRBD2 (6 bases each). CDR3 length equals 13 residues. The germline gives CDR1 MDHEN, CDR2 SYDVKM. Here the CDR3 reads CASSLGQSGGLFF. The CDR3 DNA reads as TGTGCCAGCAGTTTAGGACAGTCCGGGGGGCTGTTTTTT.

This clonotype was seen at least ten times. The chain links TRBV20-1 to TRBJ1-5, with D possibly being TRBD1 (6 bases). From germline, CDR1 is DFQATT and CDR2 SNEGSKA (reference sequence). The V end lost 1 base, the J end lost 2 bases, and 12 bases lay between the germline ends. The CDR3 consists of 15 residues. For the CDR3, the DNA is TGCAGTGCTAGAGGAACGGGACAACGCAATCAGCCCCAGCATTTT. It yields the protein CSARGTGQRNQPQHF.

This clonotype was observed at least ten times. The CDR3 DNA follows: TGTGCCAGCAGCGCGGGTCTACAGGGAGGGGGCAAAGAGACCCAGTACTTC. Translated: CASSAGLQGGGKETQYF. The gene calls are TRBV11-3 and TRBJ2-5; perhaps D is TRBD1 or TRBD2 (7 bases each). V dropped 5 bases and J dropped 3 bases, with 22 bases sitting between them. CDR1 SGHNT and CDR2 YENEEA come from the germline V gene. This CDR3 is built from 17 residues.

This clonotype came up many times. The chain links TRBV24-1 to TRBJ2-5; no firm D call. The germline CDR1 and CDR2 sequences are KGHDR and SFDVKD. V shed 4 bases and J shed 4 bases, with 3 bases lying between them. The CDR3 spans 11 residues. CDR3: CATSESETQYF. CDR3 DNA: TGTGCCACCAGTGAGTCAGAGACCCAGTACTTC.

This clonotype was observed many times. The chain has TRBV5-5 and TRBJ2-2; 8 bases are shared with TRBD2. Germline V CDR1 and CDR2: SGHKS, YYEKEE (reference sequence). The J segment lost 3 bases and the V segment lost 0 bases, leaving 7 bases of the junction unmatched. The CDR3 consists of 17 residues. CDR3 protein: CASSLATAGVDTGELFF. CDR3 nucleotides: TGTGCCAGCAGCTTGGCCACAGCGGGAGTAGACACCGGGGAGCTGTTTTTT.

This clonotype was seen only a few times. In nucleotides, the CDR3 is TGTGCCAGCAGCTTAGTTTTCTCACAGATAGGTGAAGCTTTCTTT. Residues: CASSLVFSQIGEAFF. J is TRBJ1-1 and V is TRBV7-8; no definite D call. The germline V gene has CDR1 SGHVS and CDR2 FQNEAQ. V was cut by 1 base and J by 7 bases, with 16 bases left in between. This CDR3 has 15 amino acids.

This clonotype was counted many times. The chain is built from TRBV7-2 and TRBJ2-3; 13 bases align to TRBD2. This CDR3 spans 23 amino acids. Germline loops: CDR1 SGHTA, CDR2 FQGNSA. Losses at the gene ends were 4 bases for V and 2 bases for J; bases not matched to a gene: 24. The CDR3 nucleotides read TGTGCCAGCAGCTCCAAGAGGACTAGCGGGAGCTCCGGCTACTCTTACTTCACAGATACGCAGTATTTT. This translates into CASSSKRTSGSSGYSYFTDTQYF.

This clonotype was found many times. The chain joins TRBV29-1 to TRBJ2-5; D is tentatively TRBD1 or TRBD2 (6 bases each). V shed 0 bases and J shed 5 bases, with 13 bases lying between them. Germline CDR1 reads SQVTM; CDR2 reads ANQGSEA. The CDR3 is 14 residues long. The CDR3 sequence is CSVEEARGGETQYF. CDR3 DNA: TGCAGCGTTGAAGAGGCTAGAGGGGGGGAGACCCAGTACTTC.

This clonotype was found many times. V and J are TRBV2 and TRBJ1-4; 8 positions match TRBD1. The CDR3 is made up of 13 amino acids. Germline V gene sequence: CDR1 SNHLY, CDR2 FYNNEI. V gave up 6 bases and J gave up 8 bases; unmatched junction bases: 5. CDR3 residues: CASRGRGQEKLFF. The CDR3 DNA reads TGTGCCAGCAGGGGCAGGGGGCAGGAAAAACTGTTTTTT.

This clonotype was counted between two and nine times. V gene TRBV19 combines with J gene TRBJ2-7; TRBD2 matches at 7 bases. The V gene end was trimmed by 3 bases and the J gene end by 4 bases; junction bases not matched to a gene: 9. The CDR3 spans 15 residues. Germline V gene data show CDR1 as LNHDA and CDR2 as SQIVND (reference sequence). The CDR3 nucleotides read TGTGCCAGTAGTATCGATCCTAGCGGACCATACGAGCAGTACTTC. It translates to CASSIDPSGPYEQYF. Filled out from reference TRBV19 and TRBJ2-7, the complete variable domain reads DGGITQSPKYLFRKEGQNVTLSCEQNLNHDAMYWYRQDPGQGLRLIYYSQIVNDFQKGDIAEGYSVSREKKESFPLTVTSAQKNPTAFYLCASSIDPSGPYEQYFGPGTRLTVT.

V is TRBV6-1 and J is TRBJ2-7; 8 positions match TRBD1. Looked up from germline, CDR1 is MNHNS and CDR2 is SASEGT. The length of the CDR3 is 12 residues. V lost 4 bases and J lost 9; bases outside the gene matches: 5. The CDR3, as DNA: TGTGCCAGCAGTGCGGACAGGGTTTCGCAGTACTTC. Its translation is CASSADRVSQYF.

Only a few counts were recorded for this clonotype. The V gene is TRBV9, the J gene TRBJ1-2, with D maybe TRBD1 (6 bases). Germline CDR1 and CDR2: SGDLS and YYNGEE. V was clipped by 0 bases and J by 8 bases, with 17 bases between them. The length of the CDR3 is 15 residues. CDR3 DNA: TGTGCCAGCAGCGTAGCAACAGGGCCTTTGGGAGGCTACACCTTC. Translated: CASSVATGPLGGYTF.

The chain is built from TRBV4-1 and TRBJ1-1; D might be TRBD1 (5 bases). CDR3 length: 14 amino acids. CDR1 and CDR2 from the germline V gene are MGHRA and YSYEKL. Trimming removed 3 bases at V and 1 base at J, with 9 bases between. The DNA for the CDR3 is TGCGCCAGCAGCCATATGACAGCGAACACTGAAGCTTTCTTT. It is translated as CASSHMTANTEAFF.

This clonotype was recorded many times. The CDR3 here is CASSQQAGGPKDEQFF. The CDR3, as DNA: TGTGCCAGCTCACAACAAGCGGGAGGGCCGAAGGATGAGCAGTTCTTC. The chain employs TRBV18 and TRBJ2-1, with 10 nucleotides matching TRBD2. CDR1 and CDR2 from the germline V gene are KGHSH and LQKENI. The CDR3 extends over 16 amino acids. V trimming: 4 bases; J trimming: 8 bases; junction bases outside the gene matches: 11.

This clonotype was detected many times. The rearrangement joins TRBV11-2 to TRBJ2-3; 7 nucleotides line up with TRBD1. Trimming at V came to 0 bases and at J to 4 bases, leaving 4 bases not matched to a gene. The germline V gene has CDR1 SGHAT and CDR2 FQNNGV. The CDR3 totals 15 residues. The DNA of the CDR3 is TGTGCCAGCAGCTTAGACGACAGGGTATCAGATACGCAGTATTTT. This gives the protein CASSLDDRVSDTQYF.

The chain's CDR3 is CSVAGQGSYGYTF. In nucleotides, the CDR3 is TGCAGCGTTGCCGGACAGGGCTCCTATGGCTACACCTTC. The gene calls are TRBV29-1 and TRBJ1-2; 8 bases agree with TRBD1. This CDR3 is built from 13 residues. Trimming removed 4 bases from V and 4 bases from J; junction bases left unmatched: 5. Germline-derived CDR1 and CDR2 are SQVTM and ANQGSEA.

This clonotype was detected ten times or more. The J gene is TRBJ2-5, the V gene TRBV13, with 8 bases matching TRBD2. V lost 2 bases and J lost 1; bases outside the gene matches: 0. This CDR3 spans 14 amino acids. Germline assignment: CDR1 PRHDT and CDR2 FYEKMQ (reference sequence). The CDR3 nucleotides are TGTGCCAGCAGCTTAAGCGGGGGCCAAGAGACCCAGTACTTC. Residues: CASSLSGGQETQYF.

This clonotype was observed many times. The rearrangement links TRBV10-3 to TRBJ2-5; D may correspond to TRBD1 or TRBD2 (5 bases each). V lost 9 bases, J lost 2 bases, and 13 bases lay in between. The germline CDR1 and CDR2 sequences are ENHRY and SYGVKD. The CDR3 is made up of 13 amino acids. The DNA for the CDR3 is TGTGCCATTTGGGACCCCTCACAAGAGACCCAGTACTTC. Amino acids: CAIWDPSQETQYF.

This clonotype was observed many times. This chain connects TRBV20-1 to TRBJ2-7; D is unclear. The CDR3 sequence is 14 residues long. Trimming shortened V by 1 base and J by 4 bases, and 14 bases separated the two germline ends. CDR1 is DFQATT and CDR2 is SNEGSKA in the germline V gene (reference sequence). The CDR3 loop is CSARVGPRVYEQYF. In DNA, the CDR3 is TGCAGTGCTAGAGTTGGCCCACGCGTGTACGAGCAGTACTTC.

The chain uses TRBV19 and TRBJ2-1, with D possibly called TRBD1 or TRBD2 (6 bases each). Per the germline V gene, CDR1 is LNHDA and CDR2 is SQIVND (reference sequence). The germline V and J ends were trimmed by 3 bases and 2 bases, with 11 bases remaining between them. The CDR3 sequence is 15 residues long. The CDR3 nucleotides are TGTGCCAGTAGTATTGGAGGGGGGCCCTACAATGAGCAGTTCTTC. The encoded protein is CASSIGGGPYNEQFF.

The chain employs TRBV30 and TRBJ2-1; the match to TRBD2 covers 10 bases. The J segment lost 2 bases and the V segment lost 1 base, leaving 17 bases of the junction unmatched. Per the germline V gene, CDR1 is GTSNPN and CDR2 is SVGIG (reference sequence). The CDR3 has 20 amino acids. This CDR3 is CAWSGLGASGRKSTYNEQFF. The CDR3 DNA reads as TGTGCCTGGAGTGGCCTCGGGGCTAGCGGGAGAAAATCCACCTACAATGAGCAGTTCTTC.